This T cell receptor (beta chain) appears in the sequencing data of a study of PD-L1 blockade in urothelial cancer. For the study at large: Investigators checked blood 3 weeks (second dose) and 6 weeks after treatment start. Study-wide points: Tumor-associated TCR clones expanded more in blood at 3 weeks in patients with durable benefit.

Notes on this clone: Its target is not known.

Noted time point: peripheral blood 6 weeks after treatment start. Germline CDR1 and CDR2: SNHLY and FYNNEI. The CDR3 is made up of 14 amino acids. With V trimmed by 5 bases and J by 3 bases, 5 bases remained unmatched. Clones were sequenced by immunoSEQ multiplex PCR, and TCRdb holds only the in-frame ones, with some missing. The table lists fewer than 85,000 clones, about 90% of them singletons, with about 10% in the top ten. The sample here was PBMCs, taken around atezolizumab (anti-PD-L1) treatment. The chain uses TRBV2 and TRBJ2-3; 7 bases align to TRBD1. This TCR came from a man in his sixties with urothelial cancer. The CDR3 sequence: CASSRPGQTDTQYF. DNA of the CDR3: TGTGCCAGCAGTCGTCCGGGACAGACAGATACGCAGTATTTT.